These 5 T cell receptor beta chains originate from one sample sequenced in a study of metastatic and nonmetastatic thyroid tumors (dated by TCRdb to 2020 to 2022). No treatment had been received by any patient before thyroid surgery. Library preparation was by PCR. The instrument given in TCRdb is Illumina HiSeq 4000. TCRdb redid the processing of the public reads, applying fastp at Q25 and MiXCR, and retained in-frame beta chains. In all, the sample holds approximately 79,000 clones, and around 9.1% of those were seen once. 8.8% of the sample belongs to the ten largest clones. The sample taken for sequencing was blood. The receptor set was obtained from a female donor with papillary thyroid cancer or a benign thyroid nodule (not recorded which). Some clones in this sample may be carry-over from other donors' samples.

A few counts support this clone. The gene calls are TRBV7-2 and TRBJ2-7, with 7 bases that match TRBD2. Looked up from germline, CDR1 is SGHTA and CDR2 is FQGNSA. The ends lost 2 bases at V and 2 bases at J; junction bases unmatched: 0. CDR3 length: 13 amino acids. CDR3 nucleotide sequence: TGTGCCAGCAGCTTACTAGCGGCCTACGAGCAGTACTTC. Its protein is CASSLLAAYEQYF.

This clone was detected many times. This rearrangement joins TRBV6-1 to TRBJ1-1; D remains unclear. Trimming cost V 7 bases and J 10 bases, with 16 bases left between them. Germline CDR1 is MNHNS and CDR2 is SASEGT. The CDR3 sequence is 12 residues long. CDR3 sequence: CASTPSSSSAFF. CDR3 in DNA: TGTGCCAGCACCCCCAGTAGTTCTTCAGCTTTCTTT.

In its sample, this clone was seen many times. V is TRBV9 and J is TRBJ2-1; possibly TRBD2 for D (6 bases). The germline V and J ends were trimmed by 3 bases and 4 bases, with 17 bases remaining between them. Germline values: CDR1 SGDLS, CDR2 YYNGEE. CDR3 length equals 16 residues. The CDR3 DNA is TGTGCCAGCAGCGGGGAGGCGACTGGGGGGTACAATGAGCAGTTCTTC. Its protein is CASSGEATGGYNEQFF.

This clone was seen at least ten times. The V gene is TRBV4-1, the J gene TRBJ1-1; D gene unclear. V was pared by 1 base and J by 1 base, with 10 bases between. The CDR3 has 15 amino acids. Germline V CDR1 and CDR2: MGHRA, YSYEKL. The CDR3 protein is CASSQGGTENTEAFF. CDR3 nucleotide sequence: TGCGCCAGCAGCCAAGGTGGAACAGAGAACACTGAAGCTTTCTTT.

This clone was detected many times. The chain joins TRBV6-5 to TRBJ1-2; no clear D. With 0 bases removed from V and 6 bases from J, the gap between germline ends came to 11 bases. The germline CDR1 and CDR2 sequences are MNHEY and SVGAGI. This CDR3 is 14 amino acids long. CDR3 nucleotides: TGTGCCAGCAGTTACTCACTTATGGGAAATGGCTACACCTTC. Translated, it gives CASSYSLMGNGYTF.